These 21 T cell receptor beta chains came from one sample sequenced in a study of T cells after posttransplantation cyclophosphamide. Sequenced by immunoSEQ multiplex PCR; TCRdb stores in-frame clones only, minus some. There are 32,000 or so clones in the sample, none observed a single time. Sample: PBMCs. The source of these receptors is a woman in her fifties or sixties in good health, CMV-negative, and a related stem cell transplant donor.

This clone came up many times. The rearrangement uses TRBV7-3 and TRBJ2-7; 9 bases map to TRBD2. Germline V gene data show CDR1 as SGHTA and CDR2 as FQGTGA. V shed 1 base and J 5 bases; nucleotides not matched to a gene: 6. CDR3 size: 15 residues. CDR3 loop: CASSLSAGGSHEQYF. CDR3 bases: TGTGCCAGCAGCTTAAGTGCGGGAGGGTCCCACGAGCAGTACTTC.

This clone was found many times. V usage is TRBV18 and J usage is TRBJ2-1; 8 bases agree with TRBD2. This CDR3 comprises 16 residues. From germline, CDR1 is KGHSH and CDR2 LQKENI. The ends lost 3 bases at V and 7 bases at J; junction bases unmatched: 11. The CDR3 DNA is TGTGCCAGCTCACCCGTTAGCGGGACCTTTGGGAATGAGCAGTTCTTC. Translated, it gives CASSPVSGTFGNEQFF.

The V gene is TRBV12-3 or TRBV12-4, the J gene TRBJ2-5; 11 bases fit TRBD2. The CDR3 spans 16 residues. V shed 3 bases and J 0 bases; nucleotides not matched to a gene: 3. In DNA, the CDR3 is TGTGCCAGCAGTTTTGGACTAGCGGGTTACCAAGAGACCCAGTACTTC. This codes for CASSFGLAGYQETQYF.

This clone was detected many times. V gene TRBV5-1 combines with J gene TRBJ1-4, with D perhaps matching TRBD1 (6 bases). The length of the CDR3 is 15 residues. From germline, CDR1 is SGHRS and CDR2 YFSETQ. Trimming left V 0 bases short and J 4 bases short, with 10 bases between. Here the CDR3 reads CASSLEGRGNEKLFF. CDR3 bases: TGCGCCAGCAGCTTGGAGGGCAGGGGTAATGAAAAACTGTTTTTT.

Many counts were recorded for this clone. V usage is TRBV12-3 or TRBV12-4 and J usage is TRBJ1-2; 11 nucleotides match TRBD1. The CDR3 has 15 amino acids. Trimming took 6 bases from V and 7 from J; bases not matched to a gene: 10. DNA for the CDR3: TGTGCCAGCAGCCGATGGGGACAGGGGGTAGGTGGCTACACCTTC. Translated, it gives CASSRWGQGVGGYTF.

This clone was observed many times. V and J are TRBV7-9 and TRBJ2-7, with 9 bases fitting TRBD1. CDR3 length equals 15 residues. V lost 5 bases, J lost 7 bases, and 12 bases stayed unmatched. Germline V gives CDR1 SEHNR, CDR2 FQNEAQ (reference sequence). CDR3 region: CASSPPPGQGGEQYF. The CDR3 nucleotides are TGTGCCAGCAGCCCACCCCCGGGACAGGGAGGTGAGCAGTACTTC.

The CDR3 spells CASSLASGGRNEQFF. The CDR3 nucleotides are TGTGCCAGCAGCCTGGCTAGCGGGGGGCGCAATGAGCAGTTCTTC. V is TRBV7-6 and J is TRBJ2-1, with 11 bases fitting TRBD2. Germline V gene sequence: CDR1 SGHVS, CDR2 FNYEAQ. This CDR3 spans 15 amino acids. The ends lost 5 bases at V and 6 bases at J; junction bases unmatched: 6.

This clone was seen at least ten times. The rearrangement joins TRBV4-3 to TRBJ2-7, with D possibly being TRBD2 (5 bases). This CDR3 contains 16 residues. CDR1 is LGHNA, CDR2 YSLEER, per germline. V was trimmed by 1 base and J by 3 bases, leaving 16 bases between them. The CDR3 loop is CASSQGPTAGLYEQYF. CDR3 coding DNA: TGCGCCAGCAGCCAAGGCCCCACGGCGGGCCTCTACGAGCAGTACTTC.

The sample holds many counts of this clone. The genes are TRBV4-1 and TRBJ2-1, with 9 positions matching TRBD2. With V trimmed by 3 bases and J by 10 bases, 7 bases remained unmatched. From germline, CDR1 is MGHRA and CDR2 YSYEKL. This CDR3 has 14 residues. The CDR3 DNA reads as TGCGCCAGCAGCCAGGCATCTCTAGCGGGGGAGCAGTTCTTC. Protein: CASSQASLAGEQFF.

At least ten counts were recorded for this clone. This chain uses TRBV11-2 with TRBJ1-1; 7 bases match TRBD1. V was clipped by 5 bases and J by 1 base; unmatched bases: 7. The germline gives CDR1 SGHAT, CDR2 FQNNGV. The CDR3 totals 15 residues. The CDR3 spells CASSPVGTANTEAFF. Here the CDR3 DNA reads TGTGCCAGCAGCCCAGTGGGGACAGCGAACACTGAAGCTTTCTTT.

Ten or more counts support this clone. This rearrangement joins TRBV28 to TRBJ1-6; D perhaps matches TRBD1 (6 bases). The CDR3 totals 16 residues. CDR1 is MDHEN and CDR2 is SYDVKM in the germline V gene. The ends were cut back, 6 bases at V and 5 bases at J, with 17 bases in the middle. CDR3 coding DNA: TGTGCCAGCAGCCTACAGGGAGTAGGAGATAATTCACCCCTCCACTTT. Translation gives CASSLQGVGDNSPLHF.

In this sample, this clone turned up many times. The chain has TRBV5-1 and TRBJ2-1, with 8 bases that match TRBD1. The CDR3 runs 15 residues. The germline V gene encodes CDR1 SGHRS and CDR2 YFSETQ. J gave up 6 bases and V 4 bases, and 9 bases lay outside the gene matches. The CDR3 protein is CASSPRQGATNEQFF. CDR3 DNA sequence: TGCGCCAGCAGCCCCCGGCAGGGGGCGACCAATGAGCAGTTCTTC.

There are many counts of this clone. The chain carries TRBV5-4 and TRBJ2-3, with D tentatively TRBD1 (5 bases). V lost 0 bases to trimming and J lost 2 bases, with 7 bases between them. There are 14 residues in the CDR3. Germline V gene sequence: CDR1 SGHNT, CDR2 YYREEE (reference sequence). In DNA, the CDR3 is TGTGCCAGCAGCTTGGTAGGGGCCACAGATACGCAGTATTTT. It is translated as CASSLVGATDTQYF.

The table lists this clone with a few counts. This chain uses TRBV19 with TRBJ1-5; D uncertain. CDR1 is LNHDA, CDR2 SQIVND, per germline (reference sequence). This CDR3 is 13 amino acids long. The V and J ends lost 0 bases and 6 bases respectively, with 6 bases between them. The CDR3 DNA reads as TGTGCCAGTAGTATAGATAGCGTTCAGCCCCAGCATTTT. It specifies CASSIDSVQPQHF.

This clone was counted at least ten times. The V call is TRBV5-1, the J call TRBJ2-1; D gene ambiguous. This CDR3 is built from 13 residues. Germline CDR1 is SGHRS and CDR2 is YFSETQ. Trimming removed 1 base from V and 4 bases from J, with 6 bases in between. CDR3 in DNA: TGCGCCAGCAGCTTGCGTCAGTACAATGAGCAGTTCTTC. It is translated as CASSLRQYNEQFF.

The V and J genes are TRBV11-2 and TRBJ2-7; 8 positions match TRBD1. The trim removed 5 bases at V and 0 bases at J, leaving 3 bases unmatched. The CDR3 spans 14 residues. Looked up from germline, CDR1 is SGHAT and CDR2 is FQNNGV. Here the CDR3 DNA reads TGTGCCAGCAGCCCAGGGGGCCTCTCCTACGAGCAGTACTTC. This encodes CASSPGGLSYEQYF. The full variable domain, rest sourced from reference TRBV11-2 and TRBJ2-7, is EAGVAQSPRYKIIEKRQSVAFWCNPISGHATLYWYQQILGQGPKLLIQFQNNGVVDDSQLPKDRFSAERLKGVDSTLKIQPAKLEDSAVYLCASSPGGLSYEQYFGPGTRLTVT.

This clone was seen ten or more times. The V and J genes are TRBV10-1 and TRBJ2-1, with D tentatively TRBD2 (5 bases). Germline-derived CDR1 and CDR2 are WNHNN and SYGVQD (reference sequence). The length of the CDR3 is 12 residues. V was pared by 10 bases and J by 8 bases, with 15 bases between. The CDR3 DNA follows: TGCGCCAAGAAGACCCCCGGGGATGAGCAGTTCTTC. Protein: CAKKTPGDEQFF.

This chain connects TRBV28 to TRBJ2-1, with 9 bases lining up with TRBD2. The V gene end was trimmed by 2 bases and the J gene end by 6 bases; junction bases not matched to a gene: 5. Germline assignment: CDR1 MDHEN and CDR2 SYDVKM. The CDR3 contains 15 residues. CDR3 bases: TGTGCCAGCAGTTTAGTGCTAGCGGGGTCCAATGAGCAGTTCTTC. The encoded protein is CASSLVLAGSNEQFF.

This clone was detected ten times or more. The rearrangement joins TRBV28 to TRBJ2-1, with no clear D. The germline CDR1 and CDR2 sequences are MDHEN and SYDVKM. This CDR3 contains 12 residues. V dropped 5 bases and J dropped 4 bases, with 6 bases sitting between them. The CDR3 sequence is CASSEVYNEQFF. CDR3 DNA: TGTGCCAGCAGTGAGGTTTACAATGAGCAGTTCTTC.

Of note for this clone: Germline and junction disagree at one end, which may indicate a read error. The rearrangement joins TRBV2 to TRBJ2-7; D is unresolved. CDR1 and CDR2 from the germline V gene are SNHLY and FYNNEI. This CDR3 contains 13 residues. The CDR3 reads CASSGRFTYQQYF. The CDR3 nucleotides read TGTGCCAGCAGTGGCAGGTTTACCTACCAGCAGTACTTC.

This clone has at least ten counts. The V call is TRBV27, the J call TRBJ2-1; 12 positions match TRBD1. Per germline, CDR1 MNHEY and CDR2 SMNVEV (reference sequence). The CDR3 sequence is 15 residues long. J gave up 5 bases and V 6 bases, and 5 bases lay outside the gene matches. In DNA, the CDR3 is TGTGCCAGCAGCTTCCGGGACAGGGGGCACAATGAGCAGTTCTTC. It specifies CASSFRDRGHNEQFF.